A single sample gave rise to the 10 T cell receptor beta chains below, sequenced in a study of T-cell reconstitution after alpha-beta-depleted transplantation in children. Preparation of the TCRbeta library involved a method that used unique molecular identifiers. Via MiXCR, TCRdb re-called the PCR reads, giving one row per CDR3 protein. The table records around 200,000 distinct CDR3 sequences, under 8.5% of them present only once. The source material was PBMCs, mostly from graft donor cells, sampled 360 days after TCRalphabeta/CD19-depleted stem cell transplant. The receptors derive from a male patient between 2 and 9 years old who had a stem cell transplant for acute myeloid leukemia, so the T cells may come from the graft donor.

This chain joins TRBV20-1 and TRBJ2-2, with unresolved D. The CDR3 runs to 16 residues. Germline assignment: CDR1 DFQATT and CDR2 SNEGSKA (reference sequence). Trimming left V 3 bases short and J 4 bases short, with 18 bases between. The CDR3 DNA reads TGCAGTGCTAGTTTTAGACCGGGCACGGGCACCGGGGAGCTGTTTTTT. Translated, it gives CSASFRPGTGTGELFF.

This clonotype has a count of ten or more. This chain links TRBV10-3 with TRBJ2-1, with a tentative D call TRBD1 (7 bases). The V and J ends lost 1 base and 8 bases respectively, with 18 bases between them. The germline V gene encodes CDR1 ENHRY and CDR2 SYGVKD. The CDR3 loop spans 16 amino acids. DNA of the CDR3: TGTGCCATCAGTGAGTTTCAGGGGGGCCGGACGGATGAGCAGTTCTTC. Translated, it gives CAISEFQGGRTDEQFF.

In its sample, this clonotype was seen many times. V and J are TRBV14 and TRBJ1-1, with 8 bases lining up with TRBD1. The germline CDR1 and CDR2 sequences are SGHDN and FVKESK. The J segment lost 1 base and the V segment lost 3 bases, leaving 7 bases of the junction unmatched. This CDR3 spans 16 amino acids. The CDR3 DNA reads as TGTGCCAGCAGCCAGCACCCCGGGACAGGGAACACTGAAGCTTTCTTT. Translating it yields CASSQHPGTGNTEAFF. The entire variable domain, with the rest obtained from reference TRBV14 and TRBJ1-1, is as follows: EAGVTQFPSHSVIEKGQTVTLRCDPISGHDNLYWYRRVMGKEIKFLLHFVKESKQDESGMPNNRFLAERTGGTYSTLKVQPAELEDSGVYFCASSQHPGTGNTEAFFGQGTRLTVV.

This clonotype was counted only a few times. This sequence joins TRBV5-1 and TRBJ2-7, with TRBD2 as a possible D gene (5 bases). The CDR3 sequence is 17 residues long. In germline, CDR1 is SGHRS, CDR2 YFSETQ. Trimming removed 0 bases at V and 3 bases at J, with 19 bases between. CDR3 loop: CASSLGSPVLGVYEQYF. The CDR3 nucleotides read TGCGCCAGCAGCTTGGGGTCCCCGGTCTTGGGAGTCTACGAGCAGTACTTC.

This clonotype was observed a few times. V usage is TRBV15 and J usage is TRBJ2-7; D remains ambiguous. The CDR3 loop spans 15 amino acids. Trimming removed 0 bases at V and 0 bases at J, with 9 bases between. The germline V gene has CDR1 LNHNV and CDR2 YYDKDF (reference sequence). CDR3 nucleotides: TGTGCCACCAGCAGAGATCCACTACACTCCTACGAGCAGTACTTC. Its translation: CATSRDPLHSYEQYF.

This clonotype was counted ten times or more. The rearrangement joins TRBV12-3 or TRBV12-4 to TRBJ1-1; D is uncertain. The ends were cut back, 3 bases at V and 0 bases at J, with 14 bases in the middle. This CDR3 comprises 16 residues. DNA for the CDR3: TGTGCCAGCAGTTTGGACGGACGGCCCATGAACACTGAAGCTTTCTTT. Amino acid sequence: CASSLDGRPMNTEAFF.

The sample holds a few counts of this clonotype. This chain's CDR3 is CSALGVDTQYF. CDR3 sequence (DNA): TGCAGTGCTCTGGGGGTAGATACGCAGTATTTT. V usage is TRBV20-1 and J usage is TRBJ2-3; D possibly matches TRBD1 or TRBD2 (5 bases each). With 5 bases removed from V and 5 bases from J, the gap between germline ends came to 8 bases. The germline CDR1 and CDR2 sequences are DFQATT and SNEGSKA (reference sequence). The CDR3 runs 11 residues.

The V call is TRBV12-3 or TRBV12-4, the J call TRBJ1-5; 8 bases are shared with TRBD1. J lost 0 bases, V lost 5 bases, and 3 bases had no gene match. The length of the CDR3 is 15 residues. CDR3: CASSRDRSSNQPQHF. The DNA of the CDR3 is TGTGCCAGCAGTAGGGACAGGAGTAGCAATCAGCCCCAGCATTTT.

The chain employs TRBV12-3 or TRBV12-4 and TRBJ2-7, with unresolved D. The germline V and J ends were trimmed by 3 bases and 1 base, with 7 bases remaining between them. This CDR3 has 13 amino acids. In nucleotides, the CDR3 is TGTGCCAGCAGTTTTAAGGGATCCTACGAGCAGTACGTC. It encodes CASSFKGSYEQYV.

A few counts support this clonotype. The chain carries TRBV9 and TRBJ1-5; 8 bases align to TRBD1. Germline assignment: CDR1 SGDLS and CDR2 YYNGEE. The J segment lost 2 bases and the V segment lost 3 bases, leaving 4 bases of the junction unmatched. The CDR3 runs 15 residues. The CDR3 bases are TGTGCCAGCAGCGCCGGACAGGGACGCAATCAGCCCCAGCATTTT. Its protein product is CASSAGQGRNQPQHF.